This T cell receptor (beta chain) was found in a study of technical replicates of blood from four donors. Per germline, CDR1 SGHNT and CDR2 YYREEE (reference sequence). This CDR3 is 13 amino acids long. Trimming cost V 1 base and J 7 bases, with 11 bases left between them. Profiled with immunoSEQ multiplex PCR; TCRdb holds only in-frame clones, not every one. The sample consists of tens of thousands of clones, approximately 83% of them appearing once. The clonotype originates from a human donor in good health. Some clones in this sample may be carry-over from other donors' samples. The sequenced sample was PBMCs. The chain employs TRBV5-4 and TRBJ2-5; weak D call: TRBD1 (5 bases). CDR3 nucleotide sequence: TGTGCCAGCAGCTTGAGTGGGGCCCGGACCCAGTACTTC. As protein: CASSLSGARTQYF.